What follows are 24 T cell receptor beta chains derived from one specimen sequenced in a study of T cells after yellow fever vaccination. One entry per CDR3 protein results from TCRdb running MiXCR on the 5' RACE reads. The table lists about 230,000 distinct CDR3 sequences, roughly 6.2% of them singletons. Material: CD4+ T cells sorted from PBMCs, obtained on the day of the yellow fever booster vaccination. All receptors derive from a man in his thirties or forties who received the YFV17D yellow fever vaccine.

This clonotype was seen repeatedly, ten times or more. The CDR3 loop is CATSRAHSGGSYNEQFF. CDR3 DNA sequence: TGTGCCACCAGCAGAGCCCATAGCGGGGGCTCCTACAATGAGCAGTTCTTC. V usage is TRBV15 and J usage is TRBJ2-1, with 9 positions matching TRBD2. There are 17 residues in the CDR3. V trimming: 1 base; J trimming: 0 bases; junction bases outside the gene matches: 4. Germline loops: CDR1 LNHNV, CDR2 YYDKDF (reference sequence).

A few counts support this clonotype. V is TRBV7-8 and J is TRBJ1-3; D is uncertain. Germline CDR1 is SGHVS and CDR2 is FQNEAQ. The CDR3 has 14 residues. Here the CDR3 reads CASKTVGTGNTIYF. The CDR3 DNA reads TGTGCTAGTAAAACAGTCGGGACTGGAAACACCATATATTTT.

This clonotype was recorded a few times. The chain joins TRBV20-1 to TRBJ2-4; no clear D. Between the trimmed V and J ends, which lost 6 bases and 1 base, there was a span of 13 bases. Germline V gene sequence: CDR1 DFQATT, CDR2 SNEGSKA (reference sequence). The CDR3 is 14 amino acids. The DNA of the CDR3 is TGCAGTGCCCAAAGACCCGGGGCCAAAAACATTCAGTACTTC. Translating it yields CSAQRPGAKNIQYF.

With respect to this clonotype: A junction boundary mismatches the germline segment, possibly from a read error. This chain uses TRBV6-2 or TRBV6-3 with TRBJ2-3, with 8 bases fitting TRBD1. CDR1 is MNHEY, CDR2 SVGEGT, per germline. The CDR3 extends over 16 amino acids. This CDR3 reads CATSYGPGGFTDTQYF. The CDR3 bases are TGTGCCACCAGTTACGGGCCAGGGGGCTTCACAGATACGCAGTATTTT.

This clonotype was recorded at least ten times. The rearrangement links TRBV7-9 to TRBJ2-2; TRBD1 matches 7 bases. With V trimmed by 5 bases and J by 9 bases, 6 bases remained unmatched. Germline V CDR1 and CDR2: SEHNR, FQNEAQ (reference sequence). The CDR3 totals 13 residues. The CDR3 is CASSPQGVRELFF. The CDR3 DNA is TGTGCCAGCAGCCCTCAGGGGGTGAGGGAGCTGTTTTTT.

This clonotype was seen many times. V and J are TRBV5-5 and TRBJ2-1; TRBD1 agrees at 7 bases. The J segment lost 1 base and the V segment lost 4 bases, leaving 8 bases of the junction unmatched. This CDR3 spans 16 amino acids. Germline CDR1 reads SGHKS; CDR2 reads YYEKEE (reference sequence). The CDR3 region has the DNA TGTGCCAGCAGCAGGGACAGTTCGGGGTCCTACAATGAGCAGTTCTTC. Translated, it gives CASSRDSSGSYNEQFF.

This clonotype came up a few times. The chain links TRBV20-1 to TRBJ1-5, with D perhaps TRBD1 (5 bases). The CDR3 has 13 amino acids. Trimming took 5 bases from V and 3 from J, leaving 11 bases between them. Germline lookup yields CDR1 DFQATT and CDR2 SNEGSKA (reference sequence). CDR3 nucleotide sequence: TGCAGTGCTCCCACAGGCCCCAATCAGCCCCAGCATTTT. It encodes CSAPTGPNQPQHF.

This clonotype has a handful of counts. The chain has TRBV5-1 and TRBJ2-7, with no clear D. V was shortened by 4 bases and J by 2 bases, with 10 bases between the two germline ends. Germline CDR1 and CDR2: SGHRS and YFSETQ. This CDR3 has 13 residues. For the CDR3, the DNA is TGCGCCAGCAGCGAACCACCCGCCTACGAGCAGTACTTC. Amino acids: CASSEPPAYEQYF.

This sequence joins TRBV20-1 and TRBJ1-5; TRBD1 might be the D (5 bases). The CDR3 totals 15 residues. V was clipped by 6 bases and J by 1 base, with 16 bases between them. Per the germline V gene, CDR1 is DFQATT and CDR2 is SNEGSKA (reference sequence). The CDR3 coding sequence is TGCAGTGCCCAGGGTGGGACGGAGAGCAATCAGCCCCAGCATTTT. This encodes CSAQGGTESNQPQHF.

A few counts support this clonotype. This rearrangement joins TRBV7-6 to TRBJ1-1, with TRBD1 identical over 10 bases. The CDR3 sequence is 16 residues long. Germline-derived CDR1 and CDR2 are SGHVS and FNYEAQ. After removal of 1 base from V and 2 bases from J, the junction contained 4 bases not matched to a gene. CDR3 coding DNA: TGTGCCAGCAGCTTAGGGACAGGGGGATCAAACACTGAAGCTTTCTTT. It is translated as CASSLGTGGSNTEAFF.

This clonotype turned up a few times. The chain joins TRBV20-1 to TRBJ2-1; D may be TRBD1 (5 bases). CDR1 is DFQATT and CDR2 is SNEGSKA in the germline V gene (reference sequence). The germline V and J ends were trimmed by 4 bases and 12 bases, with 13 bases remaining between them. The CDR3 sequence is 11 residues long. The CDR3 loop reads CSATQGNLQFF. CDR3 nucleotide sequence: TGCAGTGCTACCCAGGGAAATTTGCAGTTCTTC.

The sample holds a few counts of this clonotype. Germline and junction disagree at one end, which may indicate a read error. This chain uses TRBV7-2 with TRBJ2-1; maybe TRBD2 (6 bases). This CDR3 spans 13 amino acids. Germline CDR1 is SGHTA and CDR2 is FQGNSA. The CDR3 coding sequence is TGTGCCAGCAGCCTAGCGCCAAACAATGAGCAGTTCTTC. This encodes CASSLAPNNEQFF.

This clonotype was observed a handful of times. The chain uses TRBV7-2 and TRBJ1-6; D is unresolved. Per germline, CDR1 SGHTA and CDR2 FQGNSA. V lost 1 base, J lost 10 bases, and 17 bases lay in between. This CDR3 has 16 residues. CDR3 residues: CASSLVPTGTGSPLHF. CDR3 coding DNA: TGTGCCAGCAGCTTAGTCCCAACGGGAACTGGGTCACCCCTCCACTTT.

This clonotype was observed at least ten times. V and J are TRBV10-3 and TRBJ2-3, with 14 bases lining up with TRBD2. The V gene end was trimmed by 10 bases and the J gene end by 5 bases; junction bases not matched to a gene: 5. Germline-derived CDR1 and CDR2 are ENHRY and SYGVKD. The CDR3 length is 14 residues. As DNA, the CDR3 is TGTGCCACCACCGGGACTAGCGGGGGAGATACGCAGTATTTT. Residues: CATTGTSGGDTQYF.

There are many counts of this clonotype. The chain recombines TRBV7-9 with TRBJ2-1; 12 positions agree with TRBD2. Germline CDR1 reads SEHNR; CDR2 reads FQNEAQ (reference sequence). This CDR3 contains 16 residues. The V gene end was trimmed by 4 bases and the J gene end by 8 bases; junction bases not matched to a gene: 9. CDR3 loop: CASSSLTSGRRDEQFF. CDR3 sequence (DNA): TGTGCCAGCAGCTCCCTTACTAGCGGGAGGAGGGATGAGCAGTTCTTC.

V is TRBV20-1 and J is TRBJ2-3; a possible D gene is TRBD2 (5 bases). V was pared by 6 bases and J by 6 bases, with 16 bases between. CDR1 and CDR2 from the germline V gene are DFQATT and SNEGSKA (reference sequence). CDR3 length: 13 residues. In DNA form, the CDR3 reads TGCAGTGCCAAGCGTCGGGATCGGGATACGCAGTATTTT. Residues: CSAKRRDRDTQYF.

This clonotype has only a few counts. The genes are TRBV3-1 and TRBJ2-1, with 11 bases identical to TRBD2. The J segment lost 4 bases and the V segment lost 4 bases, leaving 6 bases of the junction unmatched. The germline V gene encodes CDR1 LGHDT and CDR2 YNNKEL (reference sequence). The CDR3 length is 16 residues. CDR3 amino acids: CASSLTSGINYNEQFF. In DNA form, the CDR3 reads TGTGCCAGCAGCCTGACTAGCGGGATTAATTACAATGAGCAGTTCTTC.

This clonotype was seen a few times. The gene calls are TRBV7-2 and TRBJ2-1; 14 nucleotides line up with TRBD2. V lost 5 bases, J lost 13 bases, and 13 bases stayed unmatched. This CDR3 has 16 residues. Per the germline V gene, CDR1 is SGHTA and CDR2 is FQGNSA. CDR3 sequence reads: CASSALTSGRVRGQFF. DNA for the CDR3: TGTGCCAGCAGCGCACTGACTAGCGGGAGGGTTAGAGGACAGTTCTTC. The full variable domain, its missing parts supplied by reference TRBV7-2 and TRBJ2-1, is GAGVSQSPSNKVTEKGKDVELRCDPISGHTALYWYRQSLGQGLEFLIYFQGNSAPDKSGLPSDRFSAERTGGSVSTLTIQRTQQEDSAVYLCASSALTSGRVRGQFFGPGTRLTVL.

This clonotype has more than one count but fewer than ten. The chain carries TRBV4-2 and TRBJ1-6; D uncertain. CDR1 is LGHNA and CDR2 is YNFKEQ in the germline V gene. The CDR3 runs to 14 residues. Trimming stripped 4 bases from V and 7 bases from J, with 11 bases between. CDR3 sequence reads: CASSPRRSNSPLHF. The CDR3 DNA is TGTGCCAGCAGCCCCAGGCGCTCAAATTCACCCCTCCACTTT.

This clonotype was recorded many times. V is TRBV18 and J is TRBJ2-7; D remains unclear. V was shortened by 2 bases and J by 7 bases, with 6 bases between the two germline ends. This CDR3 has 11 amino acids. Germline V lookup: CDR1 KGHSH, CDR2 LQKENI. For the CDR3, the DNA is TGTGCCAGCTCACCAGGATGGGAGCAGTACTTC. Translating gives CASSPGWEQYF.

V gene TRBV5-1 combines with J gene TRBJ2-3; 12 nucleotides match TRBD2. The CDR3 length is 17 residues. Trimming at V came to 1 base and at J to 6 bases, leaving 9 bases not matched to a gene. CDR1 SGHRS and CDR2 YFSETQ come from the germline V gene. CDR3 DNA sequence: TGCGCCAGCAGCTTGATTCTAGCGGGAGGGCCAGGGGATACGCAGTATTTT. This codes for CASSLILAGGPGDTQYF.

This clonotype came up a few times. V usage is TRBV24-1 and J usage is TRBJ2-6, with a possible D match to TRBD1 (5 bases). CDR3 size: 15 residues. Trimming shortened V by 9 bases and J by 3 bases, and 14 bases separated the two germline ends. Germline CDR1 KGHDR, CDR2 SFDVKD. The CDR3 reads CATQGEGGGANVLTF. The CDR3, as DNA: TGTGCCACCCAGGGTGAAGGTGGTGGGGCCAACGTCCTGACTTTC.

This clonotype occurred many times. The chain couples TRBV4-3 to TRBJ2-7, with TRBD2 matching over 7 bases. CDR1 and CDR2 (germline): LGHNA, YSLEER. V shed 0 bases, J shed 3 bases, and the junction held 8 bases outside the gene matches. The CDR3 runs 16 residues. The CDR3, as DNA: TGCGCCAGCAGCCAAGATGGGAGGGGCCTCTACTACGAGCAGTACTTC. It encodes CASSQDGRGLYYEQYF.

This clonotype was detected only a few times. The CDR3 loop reads CSARNPLGGGVSLNYGYTF. The CDR3 bases are TGCAGTGCTAGAAATCCTCTGGGTGGGGGAGTAAGCCTAAACTATGGCTACACCTTC. The V call is TRBV20-1, the J call TRBJ1-2; D might be TRBD1 (5 bases). V gave up 2 bases and J gave up 2 bases, with 27 bases separating them. The CDR3 has 19 amino acids. Germline values: CDR1 DFQATT, CDR2 SNEGSKA (reference sequence).